This T cell receptor (beta chain) was identified in a study of STAT3 mutations in large granular lymphocyte leukemia. Clones were sequenced by immunoSEQ multiplex PCR, and TCRdb holds only the in-frame ones, with some missing. The table lists approximately 42,000 clones, roughly three quarters of them singletons, with 0.4% to 0.55% in the top ten. The germline CDR1 and CDR2 sequences are SEHNR and FQNEAQ (reference sequence). Between the trimmed V and J ends, which lost 3 bases and 3 bases, there was a span of 8 bases. This CDR3 comprises 14 residues. This clone was observed a few times. Antigen: not known. Points from the study as a whole: Some patients had dominant TCR clones larger than their STAT3 mutant burden. Treatment regimens differed across patients between samplings. Every T-cell large granular lymphocyte leukemia patient had at least one immunodominant TCR beta clonotype.

The sample consisted of PBMCs. The source of this sequence is a human donor with T large granular lymphocyte leukemia. Some clones in this sample may be carry-over from other donors' samples. The gene calls are TRBV7-9 and TRBJ2-2; D gene unclear. As DNA, the CDR3 is TGTGCCAGCAGCTTTAAAAGGGACACCGGGGAGCTGTTTTTT. Its protein product is CASSFKRDTGELFF.